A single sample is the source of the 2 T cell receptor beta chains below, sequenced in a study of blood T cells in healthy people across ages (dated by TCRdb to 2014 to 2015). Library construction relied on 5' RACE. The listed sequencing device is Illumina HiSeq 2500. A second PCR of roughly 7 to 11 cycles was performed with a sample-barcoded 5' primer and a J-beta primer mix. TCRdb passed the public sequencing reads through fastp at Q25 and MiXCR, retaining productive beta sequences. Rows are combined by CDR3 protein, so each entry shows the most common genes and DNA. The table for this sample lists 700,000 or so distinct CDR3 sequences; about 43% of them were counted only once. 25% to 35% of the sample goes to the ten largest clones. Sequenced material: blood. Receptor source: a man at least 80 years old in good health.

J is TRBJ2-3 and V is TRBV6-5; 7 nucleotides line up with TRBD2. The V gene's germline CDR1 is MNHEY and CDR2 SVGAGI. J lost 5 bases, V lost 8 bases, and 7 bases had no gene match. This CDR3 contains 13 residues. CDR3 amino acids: CASAREREDTQYF. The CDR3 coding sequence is TGTGCCAGCGCCCGAGAGCGGGAAGATACGCAGTATTTT.

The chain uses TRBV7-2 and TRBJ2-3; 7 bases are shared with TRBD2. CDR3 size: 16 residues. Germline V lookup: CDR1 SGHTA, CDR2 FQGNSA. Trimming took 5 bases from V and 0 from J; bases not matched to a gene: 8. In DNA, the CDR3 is TGTGCCAGCAGCCTGCACGGGGGGTTGAGCACAGATACGCAGTATTTT. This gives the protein CASSLHGGLSTDTQYF.